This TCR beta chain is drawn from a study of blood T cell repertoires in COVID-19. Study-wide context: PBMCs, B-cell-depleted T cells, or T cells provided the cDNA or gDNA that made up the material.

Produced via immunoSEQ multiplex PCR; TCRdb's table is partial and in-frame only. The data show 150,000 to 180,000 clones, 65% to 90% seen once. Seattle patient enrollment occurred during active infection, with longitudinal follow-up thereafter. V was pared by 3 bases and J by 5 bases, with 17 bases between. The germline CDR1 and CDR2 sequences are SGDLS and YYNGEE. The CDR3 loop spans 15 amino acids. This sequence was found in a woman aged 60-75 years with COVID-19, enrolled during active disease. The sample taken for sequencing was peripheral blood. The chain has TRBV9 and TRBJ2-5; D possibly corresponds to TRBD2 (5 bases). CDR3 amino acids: CASSASSRPGETQYF. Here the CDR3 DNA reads TGTGCCAGCAGCGCTTCCTCTAGACCGGGGGAGACCCAGTACTTC.